The entry that follows covers one TCR beta chain sequence. Its ends do not fully match the called genes, so a read error is possible. Germline V gene data show CDR1 as KGHDR and CDR2 as SFDVKD. The CDR3 sequence is 12 residues long. Together with a sample-barcoded 5' primer, a J-beta primer mix was included in a second PCR lasting roughly 7 to 11 cycles. MiXCR, applied by TCRdb to the 5' RACE reads, yields one record per CDR3 protein. The sample holds 1 million or so distinct CDR3 sequences; more than 35% are singletons and the top ten take under 20%. The sample is drawn from a study of blood T cells in healthy people across ages.

The chain recombines TRBV24-1 with TRBJ1-2; D gene ambiguous. The sequencing sample was made of blood. The receptor was isolated from a woman aged 55-75 years in good health. The CDR3 sequence is CATSDLQNGCTF. CDR3 sequence (DNA): TGTGCCACCAGTGATCTGCAAAATGGCTGCACCTTC.